The present T cell receptor (beta chain) was sequenced within a study of T cells expressing NK-cell markers. Whole-study context: Obtained from sorted CD3+CD56+NKG2C+, CD3+CD56+NKG2C- and CD3+CD56-NKG2C+ T cells were the TCR beta repertoires. Seven of the eight sequenced donors were classified as HCMV-seropositive, and one was classified as seronegative.

Germline lookup yields CDR1 DFQATT and CDR2 SNEGSKA (reference sequence). The CDR3 consists of 17 residues. The study's findings and limits: Expanded NKG2C+ T cell clones had unclear HCMV specificity. Each of several donors carried dominant NKG2C+ clonotypes accounting for roughly 1.0-7.5% of CD8+ T cells.

TCRdb re-called the 5' RACE reads and gives one entry per CDR3 protein, without DNA. The sample has 550,000 to 600,000 distinct CDR3 sequences. Points on this clonotype: Its target is not known.

This sequence was found in a man in his late teens or twenties in good health. This sequence joins TRBV20-1 and TRBJ2-1; TCRdb picks TRBD2, but there is no DNA to check that call. What was sequenced was blood T cells: a sorted CD56 or NKG2C T cell subset, CD4+ or CD8+ T cells, or bulk PBMC T cells (not recorded which). This chain's CDR3 is CSARDSGAGVLYNEQFF.